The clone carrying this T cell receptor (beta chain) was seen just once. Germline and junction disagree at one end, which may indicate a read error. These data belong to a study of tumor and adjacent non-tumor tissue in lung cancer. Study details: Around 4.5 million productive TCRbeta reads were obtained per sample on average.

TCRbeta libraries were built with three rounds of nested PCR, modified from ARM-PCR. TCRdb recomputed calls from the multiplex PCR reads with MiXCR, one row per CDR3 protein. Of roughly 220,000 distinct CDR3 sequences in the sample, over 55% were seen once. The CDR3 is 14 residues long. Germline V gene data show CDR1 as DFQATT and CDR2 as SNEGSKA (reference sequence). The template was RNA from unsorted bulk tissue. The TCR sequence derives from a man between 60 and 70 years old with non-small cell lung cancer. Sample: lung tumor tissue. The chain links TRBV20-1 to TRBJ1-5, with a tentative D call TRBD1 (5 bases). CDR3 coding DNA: TGCAGTGCTAGAATCGTGGGGCGGGATCAGCCTCAGCATTTT. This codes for CSARIVGRDQPQHF.